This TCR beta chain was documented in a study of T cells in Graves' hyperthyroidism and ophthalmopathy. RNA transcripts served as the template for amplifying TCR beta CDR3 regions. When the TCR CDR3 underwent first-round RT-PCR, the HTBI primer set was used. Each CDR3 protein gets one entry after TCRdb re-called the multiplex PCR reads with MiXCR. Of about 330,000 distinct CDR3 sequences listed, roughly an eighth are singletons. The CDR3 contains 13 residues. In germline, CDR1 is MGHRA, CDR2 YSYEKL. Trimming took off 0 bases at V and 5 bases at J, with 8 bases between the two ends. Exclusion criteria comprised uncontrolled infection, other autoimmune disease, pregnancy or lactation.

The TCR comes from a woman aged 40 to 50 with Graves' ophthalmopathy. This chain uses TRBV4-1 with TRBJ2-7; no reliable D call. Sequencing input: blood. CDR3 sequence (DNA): TGCGCCAGCAGCCAAGATCGTGTAGACGAGCAGTACTTC. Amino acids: CASSQDRVDEQYF.